This TCR beta chain was sequenced for a study of blood T cell repertoires in COVID-19. The wider study: Specimens from acute and convalescent COVID-19 originated in the United States, Italy and Spain.

Between the trimmed V and J ends, which lost 2 bases and 9 bases, there was a span of 11 bases. The CDR3 runs 12 residues. CDR1 and CDR2 (germline): GTSNPN, SVGIG (reference sequence). Participant-given clinical history determined each cohort assignment. As handled by the study authors: Nucleated cell number was recorded as an estimate derived from reference gene primer amplification. The table came from immunoSEQ multiplex PCR; TCRdb's copy has only in-frame clones and leaves some out. That table furnishes V, J and clone size, whereas the DNA furnished D and trimming. This table has under 250,000 clones, 88% appearing once.

The clonotype comes from a woman in her forties who had been exposed to COVID-19. Sequencing was carried out using PBMCs or T cells enriched from blood (not recorded which). The J gene is TRBJ1-5, the V gene TRBV30; the D is unclear. The CDR3: CAWSSPSGPQHF. The CDR3 DNA reads TGTGCCTGGAGTTCCCCCTCGGGGCCCCAGCATTTT.